The rows below give T cell receptor beta chains drawn from one sample of a study of human T cells and chemical hapten exposure. Via MiXCR, TCRdb re-called the RACE reads, giving one row per CDR3 protein. The sample lists 70,000 or so distinct CDR3 sequences; more than 9.5% were seen once. The sample consisted of whole blood, taken in connection with sensitization to the hapten diphenylcyclopropenone (DPC). Every receptor here comes from a woman between 50 and 59 years old with alopecia areata. Some clones in this sample may be carry-over from other donors' samples. Each CDR3 is given with its conserved first and last residue. Fields, in order: V gene, J gene, clone size, D gene, CDR3 DNA, CDR3 protein. A D gene is named only where the DNA matches it firmly. Clone size appears in some rows only: once, few, many, or a class for an expanded clone.

v_gene: TRBV29-1
j_gene: TRBJ2-1
abundance: many
d_gene: TRBD1
CDR3nt: TGCAGCTACCGGTCCCGGACAGGGGTTAATGAGCAGTTCTTC
CDR3aa: CSYRSRTGVNEQFF

v_gene: TRBV7-3
j_gene: TRBJ2-7
abundance: .
d_gene: TRBD2
CDR3nt: TGTGCCAGCAGCCCCACTAGCGGGAGTCCCGAGCAGTACTTC
CDR3aa: CASSPTSGSPEQYF

v_gene: TRBV6-1
j_gene: TRBJ2-2
abundance: many
d_gene: TRBD2
CDR3nt: TGTGCCAGCAGGGGACTAGCGGGAGGAGGAACCGGGGAGCTGTTTTTT
CDR3aa: CASRGLAGGGTGELFF

v_gene: TRBV18
j_gene: TRBJ2-1
abundance: many
d_gene: .
CDR3nt: TGTGCCAGCTCACCACGAACGGGTCAAAGCTCCTACAATGAGCAGTTCTTC
CDR3aa: CASSPRTGQSSYNEQFF

v_gene: TRBV18
j_gene: TRBJ1-1
abundance: few
d_gene: TRBD1
CDR3nt: TGTGCCAGCTCACCCACCACCGCCGGGACAGGGCCCACTGAAGCTTTCTTT
CDR3aa: CASSPTTAGTGPTEAFF

v_gene: TRBV14
j_gene: TRBJ1-5
abundance: many
d_gene: .
CDR3nt: TGTGCCAGCAGCCAAGGGGAGTATCAGCCCCAGCATTTT
CDR3aa: CASSQGEYQPQHF

v_gene: TRBV10-3
j_gene: TRBJ2-2
abundance: .
d_gene: .
CDR3nt: TGTGCCACCGGTCTCACCGGGGAGCTGTTTTTT
CDR3aa: CATGLTGELFF

v_gene: TRBV11-2
j_gene: TRBJ2-4
abundance: .
d_gene: .
CDR3nt: TGTGCCAGCAGCTTATGGCGAGACATTCAGTACTTC
CDR3aa: CASSLWRDIQYF

v_gene: TRBV5-1
j_gene: TRBJ1-4
abundance: few
d_gene: .
CDR3nt: TGCGCCAGCAGCTTGGGACAGCTCTCAACTAATGAAAAACTGTTTTTT
CDR3aa: CASSLGQLSTNEKLFF

v_gene: TRBV6-5
j_gene: TRBJ2-3
abundance: many
d_gene: .
CDR3nt: TGTGCCAGCAGTTACTCAGGCTACCACACAGATACGCAGTATTTT
CDR3aa: CASSYSGYHTDTQYF

v_gene: TRBV7-6
j_gene: TRBJ2-2
abundance: many
d_gene: .
CDR3nt: TGTGCCAGCAGCTTGCAGGCCCTGGGGACCGGGGAGCTGTTTTTT
CDR3aa: CASSLQALGTGELFF

v_gene: TRBV7-6
j_gene: TRBJ2-4
abundance: .
d_gene: TRBD1
CDR3nt: TGTGCCAGCAGCTCAGGAGATCCGGGACAGGGAAACATTCAGTACTTC
CDR3aa: CASSSGDPGQGNIQYF

v_gene: TRBV11-2
j_gene: TRBJ1-3
abundance: few
d_gene: .
CDR3nt: TGTGCCAGCAGCCCACCTGGACAGTGGAGGGTAAACACCATATATTTT
CDR3aa: CASSPPGQWRVNTIYF

v_gene: TRBV7-2
j_gene: TRBJ2-2
abundance: few
d_gene: .
CDR3nt: TGTGCCAGCAGCTTAGTAGGGTCGAACACCGGGGAGCTGTTTTTT
CDR3aa: CASSLVGSNTGELFF

v_gene: TRBV7-2
j_gene: TRBJ1-1
abundance: many
d_gene: .
CDR3nt: TGTGCCAGCAGCTTAGTCACATATGGGGCCACTGAAGCTTTCTTT
CDR3aa: CASSLVTYGATEAFF

v_gene: TRBV5-1
j_gene: TRBJ2-7
abundance: few
d_gene: TRBD2
CDR3nt: TGCGCCAGCAGCTTTGCTAGCGGGTCCCTTCCGAGGTACGAGCAGTACTTC
CDR3aa: CASSFASGSLPRYEQYF

v_gene: TRBV6-5
j_gene: TRBJ2-3
abundance: .
d_gene: .
CDR3nt: TGTGCCAGCAGTTACACCCCGCAGGGACGCACAGATACGCAGTATTTT
CDR3aa: CASSYTPQGRTDTQYF

v_gene: TRBV7-6
j_gene: TRBJ2-3
abundance: .
d_gene: .
CDR3nt: TGTGCCAGCAGCCAAGGGGGGGCCACCCAGGGAGATACGCAGTATTTT
CDR3aa: CASSQGGATQGDTQYF

v_gene: TRBV28
j_gene: TRBJ2-7
abundance: many
d_gene: TRBD1
CDR3nt: TGTGCCAGCAGTGAGGACAGGGGATCCGGCTACGAGCAGTACTTC
CDR3aa: CASSEDRGSGYEQYF

v_gene: TRBV7-8
j_gene: TRBJ2-5
abundance: few
d_gene: .
CDR3nt: TGTGCCAATACGAGAAGCCGTCAACTACAACCGGGGGAGACCCAGTACTTC
CDR3aa: CANTRSRQLQPGETQYF

v_gene: TRBV6-2/TRBV6-3
j_gene: TRBJ2-2
abundance: many
d_gene: .
CDR3nt: TGTGCCAGCAGTTACTCGATGGAGGGCCCCGGGGAGCTGTTTTTT
CDR3aa: CASSYSMEGPGELFF

v_gene: TRBV7-9
j_gene: TRBJ1-4
abundance: many
d_gene: TRBD1
CDR3nt: TGTGCCAGCAGCCGGGACAGGGGGAATGAAAAACTGTTTTTT
CDR3aa: CASSRDRGNEKLFF

v_gene: TRBV19
j_gene: TRBJ1-6
abundance: many
d_gene: TRBD1
CDR3nt: TGTGCCAGTACGGGACAGCTAATGGCAGCCCTCCACTTT
CDR3aa: CASTGQLMAALHF

v_gene: TRBV29-1
j_gene: TRBJ2-1
abundance: few
d_gene: TRBD2
CDR3nt: TGCAGCGTTGGTCAACTAGCGGGGGGGCGCGAGCAGTTCTTC
CDR3aa: CSVGQLAGGREQFF

v_gene: TRBV28
j_gene: TRBJ1-5
abundance: medium-sized
d_gene: .
CDR3nt: TGTGCCAGGACACCGGGACACAGCAATCAGCCCCAGCATTTT
CDR3aa: CARTPGHSNQPQHF

v_gene: TRBV6-5
j_gene: TRBJ1-1
abundance: many
d_gene: .
CDR3nt: TGTGCCAGCAGTTACTCGTTCCACTTGAACACTGAAGCTTTCTTT
CDR3aa: CASSYSFHLNTEAFF

v_gene: TRBV27
j_gene: TRBJ1-1
abundance: many
d_gene: .
CDR3nt: TGTGCCAGCAGTTCAACCTCCGCCGGCAGGGCTGAAGCTTTCTTT
CDR3aa: CASSSTSAGRAEAFF

v_gene: TRBV20-1
j_gene: TRBJ2-5
abundance: few
d_gene: TRBD2
CDR3nt: TGCAGTGCTAGAGATCGGGCTAGCGGGAGGTTGGGGGCAAGATGGACCCAGTACTTC
CDR3aa: CSARDRASGRLGARWTQYF

v_gene: TRBV7-6
j_gene: TRBJ1-6
abundance: few
d_gene: TRBD1
CDR3nt: TGTGCCAGCAGCTTAGAGGGACAGGGACGATCACCCCTCCACTTT
CDR3aa: CASSLEGQGRSPLHF